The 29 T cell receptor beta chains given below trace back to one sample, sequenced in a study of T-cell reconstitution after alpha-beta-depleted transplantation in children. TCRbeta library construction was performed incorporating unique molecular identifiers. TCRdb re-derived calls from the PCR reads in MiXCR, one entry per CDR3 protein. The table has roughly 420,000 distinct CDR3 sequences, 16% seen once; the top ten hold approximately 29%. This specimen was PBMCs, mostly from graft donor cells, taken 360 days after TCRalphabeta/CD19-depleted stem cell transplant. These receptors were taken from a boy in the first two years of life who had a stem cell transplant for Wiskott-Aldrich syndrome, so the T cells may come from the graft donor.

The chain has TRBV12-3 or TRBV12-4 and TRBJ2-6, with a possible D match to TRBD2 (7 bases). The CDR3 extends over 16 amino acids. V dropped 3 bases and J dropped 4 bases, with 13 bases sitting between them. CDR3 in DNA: TGTGCCAGCAGTTTTTCCGGGGGGCCCGGGGCCAACGTCCTGACTTTC. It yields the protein CASSFSGGPGANVLTF.

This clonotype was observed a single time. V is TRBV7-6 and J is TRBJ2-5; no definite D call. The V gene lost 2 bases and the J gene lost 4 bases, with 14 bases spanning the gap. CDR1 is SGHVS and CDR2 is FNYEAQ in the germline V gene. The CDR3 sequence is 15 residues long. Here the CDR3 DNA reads TGTGCCAGCAGCTTAAGCGCCCGTAAAGGAGAGACCCAGTACTTC. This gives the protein CASSLSARKGETQYF.

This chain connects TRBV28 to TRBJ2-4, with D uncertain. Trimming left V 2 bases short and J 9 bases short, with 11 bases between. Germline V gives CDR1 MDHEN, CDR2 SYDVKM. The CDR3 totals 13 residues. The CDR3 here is CASSLRRWAIQYF. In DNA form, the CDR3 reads TGTGCCAGCAGTTTACGCAGGTGGGCCATTCAGTACTTC.

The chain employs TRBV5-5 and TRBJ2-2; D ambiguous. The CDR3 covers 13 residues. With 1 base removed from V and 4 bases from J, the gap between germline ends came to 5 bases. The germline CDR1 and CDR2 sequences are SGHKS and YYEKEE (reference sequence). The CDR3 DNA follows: TGTGCCAGCAGCTTGTCCGTCACCGGGGAGCTGTTTTTT. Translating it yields CASSLSVTGELFF.

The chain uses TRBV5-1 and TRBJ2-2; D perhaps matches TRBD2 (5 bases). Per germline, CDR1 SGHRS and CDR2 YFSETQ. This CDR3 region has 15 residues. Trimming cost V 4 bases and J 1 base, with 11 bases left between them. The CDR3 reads CASSPGVMNTGELFF. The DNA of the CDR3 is TGCGCCAGCAGCCCCGGGGTGATGAACACCGGGGAGCTGTTTTTT.

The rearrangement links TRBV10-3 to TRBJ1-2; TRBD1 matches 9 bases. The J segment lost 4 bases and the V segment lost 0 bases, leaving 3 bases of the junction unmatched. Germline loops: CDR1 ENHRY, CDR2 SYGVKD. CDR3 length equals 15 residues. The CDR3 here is CAISESRQGVYGYTF. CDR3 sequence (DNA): TGTGCCATCAGTGAGTCGAGACAGGGGGTCTATGGCTACACCTTC.

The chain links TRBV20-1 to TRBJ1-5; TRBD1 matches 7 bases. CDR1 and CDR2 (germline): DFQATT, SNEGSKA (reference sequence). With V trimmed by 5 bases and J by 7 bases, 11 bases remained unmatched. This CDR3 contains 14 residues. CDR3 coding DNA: TGCAGTGCTCCCTGGACAGGCCAAAGGCAGCCCCAGCATTTT. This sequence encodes CSAPWTGQRQPQHF.

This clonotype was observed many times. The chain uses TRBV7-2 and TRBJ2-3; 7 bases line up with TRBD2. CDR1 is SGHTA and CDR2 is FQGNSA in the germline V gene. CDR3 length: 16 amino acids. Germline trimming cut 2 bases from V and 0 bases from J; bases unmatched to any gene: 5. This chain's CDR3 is CASSLKGRASTDTQYF. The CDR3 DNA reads TGTGCCAGCAGCTTAAAGGGGAGGGCCAGCACAGATACGCAGTATTTT.

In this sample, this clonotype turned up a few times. The CDR3 here is CSAGQGGADTQYF. As DNA, the CDR3 is TGCAGTGCTGGACAGGGGGGCGCAGATACGCAGTATTTT. The gene calls are TRBV20-1 and TRBJ2-3; 10 bases match TRBD1. Germline assignment: CDR1 DFQATT and CDR2 SNEGSKA (reference sequence). The CDR3 runs to 13 residues. V was clipped by 5 bases and J by 4 bases; unmatched bases: 3.

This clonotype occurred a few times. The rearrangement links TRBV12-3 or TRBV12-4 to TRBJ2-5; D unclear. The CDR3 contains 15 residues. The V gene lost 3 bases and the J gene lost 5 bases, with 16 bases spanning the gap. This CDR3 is CASSLLNKGWETQYF. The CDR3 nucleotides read TGTGCCAGCAGTTTGTTGAATAAGGGTTGGGAGACCCAGTACTTC.

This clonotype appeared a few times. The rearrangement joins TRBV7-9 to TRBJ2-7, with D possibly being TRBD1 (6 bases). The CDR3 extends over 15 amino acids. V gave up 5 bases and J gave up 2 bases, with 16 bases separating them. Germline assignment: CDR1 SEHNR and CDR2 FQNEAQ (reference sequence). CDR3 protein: CASSRNRDNPYEQYF. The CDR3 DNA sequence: TGTGCCAGCAGCCGCAACCGGGACAACCCCTACGAGCAGTACTTC.

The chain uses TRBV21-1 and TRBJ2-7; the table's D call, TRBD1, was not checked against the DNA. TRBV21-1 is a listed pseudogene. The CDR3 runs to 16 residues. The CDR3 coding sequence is TGTGCCAGCAGCCCTGTCGATGGGACAGGTGCCTACGAGCAGTACTTC. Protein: CASSPVDGTGAYEQYF.

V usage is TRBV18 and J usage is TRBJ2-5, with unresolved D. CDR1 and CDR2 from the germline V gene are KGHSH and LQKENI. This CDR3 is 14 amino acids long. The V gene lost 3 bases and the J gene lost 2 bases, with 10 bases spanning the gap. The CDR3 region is CASSPQTRQETQYF. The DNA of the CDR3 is TGTGCCAGCTCACCCCAGACAAGGCAAGAGACCCAGTACTTC.

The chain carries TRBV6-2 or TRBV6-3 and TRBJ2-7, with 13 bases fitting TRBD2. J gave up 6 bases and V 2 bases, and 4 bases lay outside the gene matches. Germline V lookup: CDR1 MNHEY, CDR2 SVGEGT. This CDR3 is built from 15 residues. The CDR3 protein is CASSYGGLAGREQYF. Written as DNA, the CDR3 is TGTGCCAGCAGTTACGGGGGACTAGCGGGACGCGAGCAGTACTTC.

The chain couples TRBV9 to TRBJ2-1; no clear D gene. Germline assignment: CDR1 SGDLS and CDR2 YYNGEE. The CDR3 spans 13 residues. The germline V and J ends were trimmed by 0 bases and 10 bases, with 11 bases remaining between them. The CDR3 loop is CASSVGDGLEQFF. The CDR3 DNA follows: TGTGCCAGCAGCGTAGGGGATGGCTTAGAGCAGTTCTTC.

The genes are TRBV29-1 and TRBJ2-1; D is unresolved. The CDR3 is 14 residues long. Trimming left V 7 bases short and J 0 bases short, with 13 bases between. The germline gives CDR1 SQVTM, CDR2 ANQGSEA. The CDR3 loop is CSARFRSSYNEQFF. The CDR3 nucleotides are TGCAGCGCCCGCTTTCGAAGCTCCTACAATGAGCAGTTCTTC.

The DNA for the CDR3 is TGCGCCAGCAGTTTTGGGCAGACTAGCGGGAAAAACAATGAGCAGTTCTTC. It specifies CASSFGQTSGKNNEQFF. V usage is TRBV5-1 and J usage is TRBJ2-1, with 11 bases matching TRBD2. CDR1 is SGHRS, CDR2 YFSETQ, per germline. The V gene end was trimmed by 5 bases and the J gene end by 5 bases; junction bases not matched to a gene: 12. The CDR3 is 17 amino acids.

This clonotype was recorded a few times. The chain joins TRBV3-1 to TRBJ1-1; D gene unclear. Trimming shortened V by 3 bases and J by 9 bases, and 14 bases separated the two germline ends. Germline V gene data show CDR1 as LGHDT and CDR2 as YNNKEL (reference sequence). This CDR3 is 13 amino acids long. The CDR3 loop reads CASSHVDGIKAFF. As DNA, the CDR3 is TGTGCCAGCAGCCACGTGGACGGGATTAAAGCTTTCTTT.

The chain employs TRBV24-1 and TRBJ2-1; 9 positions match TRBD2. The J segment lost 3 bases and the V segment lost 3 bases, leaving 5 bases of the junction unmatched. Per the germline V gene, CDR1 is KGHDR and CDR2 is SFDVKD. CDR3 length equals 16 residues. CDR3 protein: CATSDQRGEGYNEQFF. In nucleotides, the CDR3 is TGTGCCACCAGTGATCAGCGGGGGGAGGGCTACAATGAGCAGTTCTTC.

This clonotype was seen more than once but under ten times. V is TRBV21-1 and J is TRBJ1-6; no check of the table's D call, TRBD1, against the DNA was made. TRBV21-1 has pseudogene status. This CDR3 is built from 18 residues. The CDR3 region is CASSKTVGDSPYNSPLHF. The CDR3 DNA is TGTGCCAGCAGCAAAACCGTGGGGGACAGCCCCTATAATTCACCCCTCCACTTT.

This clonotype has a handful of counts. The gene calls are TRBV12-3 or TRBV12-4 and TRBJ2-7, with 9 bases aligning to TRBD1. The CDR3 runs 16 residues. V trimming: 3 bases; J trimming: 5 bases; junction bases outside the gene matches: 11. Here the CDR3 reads CASSFTESDRGHEQYF. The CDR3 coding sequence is TGTGCCAGCAGTTTTACCGAGTCGGACAGGGGTCACGAGCAGTACTTC.

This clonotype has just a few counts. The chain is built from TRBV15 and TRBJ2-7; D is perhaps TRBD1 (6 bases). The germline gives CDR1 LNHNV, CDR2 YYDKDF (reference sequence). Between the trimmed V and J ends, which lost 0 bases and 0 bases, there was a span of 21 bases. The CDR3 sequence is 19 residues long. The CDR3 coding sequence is TGTGCCACCAGCAGAGATCTTCGGCCAGGGGACCCCCCCTCCTACGAGCAGTACTTC. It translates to CATSRDLRPGDPPSYEQYF.

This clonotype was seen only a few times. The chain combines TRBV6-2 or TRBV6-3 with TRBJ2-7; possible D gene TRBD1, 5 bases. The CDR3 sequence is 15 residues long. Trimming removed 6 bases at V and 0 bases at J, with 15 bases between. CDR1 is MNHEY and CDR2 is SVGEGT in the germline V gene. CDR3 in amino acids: CASRTRQRISYEQYF. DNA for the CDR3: TGTGCCAGCAGAACACGACAGAGAATCTCCTACGAGCAGTACTTC.

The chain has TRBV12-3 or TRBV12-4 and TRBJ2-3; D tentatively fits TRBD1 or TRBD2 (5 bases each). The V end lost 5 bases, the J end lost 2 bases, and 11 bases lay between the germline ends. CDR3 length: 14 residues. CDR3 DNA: TGTGCCAGCAGTCCCCCGGGACCCACAGATACGCAGTATTTT. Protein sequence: CASSPPGPTDTQYF.

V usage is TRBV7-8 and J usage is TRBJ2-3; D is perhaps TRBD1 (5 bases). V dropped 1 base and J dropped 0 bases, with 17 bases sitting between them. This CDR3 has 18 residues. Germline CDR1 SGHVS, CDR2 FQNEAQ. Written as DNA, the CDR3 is TGTGCCAGCAGCTTAGTGGGCAGCAAGGGGCTTAGCACAGATACGCAGTATTTT. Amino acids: CASSLVGSKGLSTDTQYF.

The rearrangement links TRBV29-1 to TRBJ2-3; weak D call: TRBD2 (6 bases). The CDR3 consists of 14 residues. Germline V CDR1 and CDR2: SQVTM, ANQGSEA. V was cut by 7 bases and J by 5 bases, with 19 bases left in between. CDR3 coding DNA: TGCAGCGGTAGGGACTTGACGATCCGAGATACGCAGTATTTT. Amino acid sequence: CSGRDLTIRDTQYF.

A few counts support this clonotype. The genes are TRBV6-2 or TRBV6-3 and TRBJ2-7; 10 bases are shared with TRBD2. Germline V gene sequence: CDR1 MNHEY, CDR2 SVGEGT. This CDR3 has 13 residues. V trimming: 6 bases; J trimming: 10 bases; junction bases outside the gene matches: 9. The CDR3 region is CASRLPGLAIQYF. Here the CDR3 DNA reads TGTGCCAGCAGACTACCGGGACTAGCGATTCAGTACTTC.

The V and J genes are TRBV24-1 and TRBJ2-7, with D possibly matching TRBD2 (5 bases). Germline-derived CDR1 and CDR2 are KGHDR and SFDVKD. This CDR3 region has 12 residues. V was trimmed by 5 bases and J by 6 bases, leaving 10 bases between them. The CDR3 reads CATSAERGEQYF. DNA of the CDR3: TGTGCCACCAGTGCAGAACGGGGCGAGCAGTACTTC.

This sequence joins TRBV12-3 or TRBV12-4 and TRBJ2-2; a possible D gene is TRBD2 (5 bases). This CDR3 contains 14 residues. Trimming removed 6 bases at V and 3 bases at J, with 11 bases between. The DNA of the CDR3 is TGTGCCAGCAGACTAGTCTGGGACACCGGGGAGCTGTTTTTT. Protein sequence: CASRLVWDTGELFF.